This T cell receptor (beta chain) was identified in a study of cytomegalovirus exposure and HLA in healthy donors listed by TCRdb under 2017. With regard to the full study: According to a later analysis, the roughly 120 validation repertoires were produced on the same platform as the 666 repertoires of the first cohort. The study aimed to test whether cataloging public T cell receptors could reveal signatures of past pathogen exposure. Besides the first cohort of approximately 670 subjects, a separate validation cohort made up of 95 to 150 different subjects was used. The study combined high-throughput TCR immunosequencing, statistical association of individual TCRs with disease status, and machine learning to predict cytomegalovirus infection status. The paper as a whole reports these results and caveats: Cytomegalovirus status was reported to be diagnosed by the classifier with high specificity and sensitivity in both the original and validation cohorts. In a later analysis, TCRs clustered in the first cohort were found to also tend to co-occur in the 130 or so validation repertoires, with 85% to 95% of cluster scores above 0. A few of the identified cytomegalovirus-associated TCR beta chains were confirmed in vitro to be specific for cytomegalovirus antigens. The authors suggested that the approach could potentially be generalized to other disease states and immunological phenotypes. Most TCR sequences were seen in very few donors, while some public TCRs were found in many individuals. A total of around 150 TCR beta chains were listed by the study as associated with cytomegalovirus. The validation cohort had no HLA typing available for a later analysis, so co-occurrence within that cohort was assessed over all 130 or so repertoires.

Donors formed part of the validation cohort, which comprised 120 or so subjects and was distinct from the first cohort of several hundred subjects. The library was made by the immunoSEQ multiplex PCR assay. The paper's data handling went like this. A statistical classification framework was developed to diagnose cytomegalovirus status using the catalog of TCR beta chain sequences. Entries here come from immuneACCESS through TCRdb and include only in-frame sequences with V and J called. Some clones fail to appear in such tables; in the studies checked, an unresolved V gene covers under half of the shortfall, and the cause of the remainder is unknown. From that table come the V and J calls and clone size; the DNA was used to work out D and trimming. The sample table contains 100,000 to 150,000 clones; only one count was recorded for 89% of them. In total, the top ten clones hold about 1.2% of the sample.

Worth noting for this clone: The antigen it binds to is not known. Per-nucleotide qualities are absent, and no much larger clonotype sits a single base away.

V lost 3 bases and J lost 2 bases; the stretch between them is 18 bases long. The CDR1 and CDR2 encoded by the germline V gene (reference sequence) are WNHNN and SYGVQD. Inclusive of the bounding cysteine and phenylalanine, the CDR3 is 17 residues long. Of all the DNA, just the CDR3 is kept, 51 bases in frame from base 1. Input material: PBMCs. The TCR comes from a woman between 18 and 29 years old in good health and CMV-seronegative. Recombination joined TRBV10-1 with TRBJ2-3; possibly the D gene is TRBD1, per 5 matching bases. The bases read TGCGCCAGCAGTGAATATACAGGACCTCACGCCACAGATACGCAGTATTTT. Its translation is CASSEYTGPHATDTQYF.